This TCR beta chain is from a study of cytomegalovirus exposure and HLA in healthy donors. Across the whole study: Some 85 million unique TCRs from HLA-typed donors were held in an early data release. Overall study results and limits: Through in vitro validation, a few CMV-associated chains were shown to be specific for CMV antigens.

Trimming cost V 3 bases and J 0 bases, with 8 bases left between them. Germline assignment: CDR1 MRHNA and CDR2 SNTAGT. This CDR3 spans 15 amino acids. Remarks on this clone: Its antigen remains unknown.

The PCR made use of 60 Vbeta and 13 Jbeta primers. Using immunoSEQ multiplex PCR, the repertoire was profiled, and TCRdb retains in-frame clones only, with some absent. The table shows more than 95,000 clones, with approximately 79% occurring only once. Sequencing was done on a sample of PBMCs. This chain connects TRBV6-4 to TRBJ2-2; perhaps TRBD1 as D (6 bases). This TCR came from a man between 60 and 75 years old in good health and CMV-seropositive. The CDR3 loop reads CASSEQGTNTGELFF. CDR3 sequence (DNA): TGTGCCAGCAGTGAACAGGGTACGAACACCGGGGAGCTGTTTTTT.